This T cell receptor (beta chain) was obtained from a study of blood T cell repertoires in COVID-19. Study at large: Samples representing acute and convalescent COVID-19 were sourced from the United States, Italy and Spain. The analysed material was cDNA or gDNA that came from T cells, B-cell-depleted T cells, or PBMCs.

Per the germline V gene, CDR1 is MGHDK and CDR2 is SYGVNS. The V end was cut by 2 bases, the J end by 0 bases, with 11 bases between. The CDR3 has 17 amino acids. In the source study's methods: Estimation of nucleated cell counts was performed using reference gene primer amplification. The protocol was immunoSEQ multiplex PCR, while the TCRdb copy is restricted to in-frame clones and leaves out a portion. The V and J calls and clone size were taken over from that table, and D and trimming were inferred from the DNA. The sample has roughly 70,000 clones, 80% seen once. The sample taken for sequencing was peripheral blood. The genes are TRBV25-1 and TRBJ2-6; D call uncertain. This TCR came from a man between 70 and 80 years old who had recovered from COVID-19. In DNA form, the CDR3 reads TGTGCCAGCAGTGAAAATCTGGGCAACTCTGGGGCCAACGTCCTGACTTTC. Its translation: CASSENLGNSGANVLTF. Together with reference TRBV25-1 and TRBJ2-6, the CDR3 gives the full variable domain: EADIYQTPRYLVIGTGKKITLECSQTMGHDKMYWYQQDPGMELHLIHYSYGVNSTEKGDLSSESTVSRIRTEHFPLTLESARPSHTSQYLCASSENLGNSGANVLTFGAGSRLTVL.